This T cell receptor (beta chain) was profiled in a study of blood T cell repertoires in COVID-19. In the study overall: Italy, Spain and the United States were the sources of the convalescent and acute COVID-19 samples.

Libraries were prepared by immunoSEQ multiplex PCR; TCRdb keeps only in-frame clonotypes and omits some of them. In the table there are about 140,000 clones, 78% of which are singletons. Specimen: peripheral blood. The source is a man in his sixties who had recovered from COVID-19.

CDR3 residues: CASSLAGAGGRGYTF. Written as DNA, the CDR3 is TGCGCCAGCAGCTTGGCCGGGGCCGGAGGGCGAGGCTACACCTTC. J is TRBJ1-2 and V is TRBV5-1; D might be TRBD1 (5 bases). Trimming took 0 bases from V and 8 from J, leaving 17 bases between them. Germline loops: CDR1 SGHRS, CDR2 YFSETQ. This CDR3 is 15 amino acids long.